This T cell receptor beta chain was recovered during a study of T cell repertoires in cytomegalovirus infection. Per germline, CDR1 SGHDT and CDR2 YYEEEE. V lost 2 bases, J lost 4 bases, and 10 bases lay in between. The CDR3 runs to 13 residues. Turning to this clonotype: Its antigen is currently unknown. The CDR3 end shows no conserved phenylalanine or tryptophan, and so a read error is likely.

Each CDR3 protein gets one entry after TCRdb re-called the reads with MiXCR. This table has 700,000 to 950,000 distinct CDR3 sequences, 32% appearing once. The J gene is TRBJ2-7, the V gene TRBV5-6, with D maybe TRBD1 (6 bases). Sequencing used cultured CD8+ T cells from PBMCs, obtained from culture after CMV antigen stimulation. The sequence came from a human donor in good health (CMV status not recorded). Some clones in this sample may be carry-over from other donors' samples. The CDR3 loop reads CASSFWTAYEQYA. The CDR3 DNA sequence: TGTGCCAGCAGCTTTTGGACAGCTTACGAGCAGTACGCC.